A selection of T cell receptor beta chains follows, all from one sample in a study of CD8 T cells in Susac syndrome. TCRdb called the immunoSEQ multiplex PCR reads again in MiXCR, with one record for every CDR3 protein. The sample holds 100,000 to 150,000 distinct CDR3 sequences, about 93% seen once. The sequenced material came from CD4+ T cells from PBMCs. These receptor sequences come from a human donor in good health. CDR3s include the opening cysteine and the closing phenylalanine or tryptophan. The D gene is left open where the match is weak. Clone sizes are given selectively: once, few, many, or a class where the clone is expanded.

V gene	CDR3 length	clone size	D gene	J gene	CDR3 protein	CDR3 DNA
TRBV29-1	15	.	.	TRBJ1-1	CSVEAGLHLNTEAFF	TGCAGCGTTGAGGCAGGGTTACACTTGAACACTGAAGCTTTCTTT
TRBV19	13	.	TRBD2	TRBJ2-1	CASYSGNYNEQFF	TGTGCCAGCTATAGCGGGAACTACAATGAGCAGTTCTTC
TRBV15	15	once	.	TRBJ2-7	CATSRGVIPSYEQYF	TGTGCCACCAGCAGGGGGGTGATACCCTCCTACGAGCAGTACTTC
TRBV29-1	13	.	TRBD1	TRBJ2-5	CSVSGTGEETQYF	TGCAGCGTGTCCGGGACAGGGGAAGAGACCCAGTACTTC
TRBV7-9	10	.	.	TRBJ2-7	CASSLVEQYF	TGTGCCAGCAGCTTAGTCGAGCAGTACTTC
TRBV3-1	16	.	TRBD1	TRBJ1-2	CASSQGVRGRSYGYTF	TGTGCCAGCAGCCAAGGAGTCAGGGGGCGAAGCTATGGCTACACCTTC
TRBV25-1	14	.	TRBD1	TRBJ1-1	CASSETGVNTEAFF	TGTGCCAGCAGCGAGACAGGGGTGAACACTGAAGCTTTCTTT
TRBV23-1	15	once	.	TRBJ1-1	CASSQISGLNTEAFF	TGCGCCAGCAGTCAAATCTCGGGACTGAACACTGAAGCTTTCTTT
TRBV19	15	once	.	TRBJ1-1	CASSARTGRNTEAFF	TGTGCCAGTAGTGCACGGACGGGGCGGAACACTGAAGCTTTCTTT
TRBV6-1	14	.	TRBD1	TRBJ1-5	CASSDRQGAQPQHF	TGTGCCAGCAGCGATCGACAGGGTGCTCAGCCCCAGCATTTT
TRBV6-1	14	.	.	TRBJ2-7	CASSERGRSYEQYF	TGTGCCAGCAGTGAACGAGGGCGCTCCTACGAGCAGTACTTC
TRBV23-1	11	.	.	TRBJ2-7	CASSMRVEQYF	TGCGCCAGCAGTATGAGGGTCGAGCAGTACTTC
TRBV20-1	16	.	TRBD2	TRBJ2-1	CSARARGAGKINEQFF	TGCAGTGCTAGAGCAAGGGGAGCGGGAAAAATAAATGAGCAGTTCTTC
TRBV6-5	13	.	.	TRBJ1-1	CASSYMHLEEAFF	TGTGCCAGCAGTTACATGCATTTAGAGGAAGCTTTCTTT
TRBV2	12	.	.	TRBJ1-4	CASSVVSEKLFF	TGTGCCAGCAGTGTAGTCTCTGAAAAACTGTTTTTT
TRBV28	13	.	.	TRBJ1-1	CASSARVYTEAFF	TGTGCCAGCAGTGCCAGGGTGTACACTGAAGCTTTCTTT
TRBV9	11	once	.	TRBJ2-1	CASSSYQEQFF	TGTGCCAGCAGCTCCTATCAAGAGCAGTTCTTC
TRBV7-2	16	.	.	TRBJ1-3	CASSLKGPISGNTIYF	TGTGCCAGCAGCCTCAAAGGGCCCATCTCTGGAAACACCATATATTTT
TRBV4-3	13	.	.	TRBJ1-1	CASSQVAGSEAFF	TGCGCCAGCAGCCAAGTGGCGGGGTCTGAAGCTTTCTTT
TRBV7-2	14	.	.	TRBJ2-7	CASRPGTPGYEQYF	TGTGCCAGCAGACCCGGGACTCCTGGCTACGAGCAGTACTTC
TRBV6-2/TRBV6-3	15	.	TRBD1	TRBJ1-5	CASSYGTGGGQPQHF	TGTGCCAGCAGTTACGGGACAGGGGGCGGTCAGCCCCAGCATTTT
TRBV3-1	16	.	TRBD2	TRBJ2-3	CASSQGRLAGVDTQYF	TGTGCCAGCAGCCAAGGGCGGCTAGCGGGAGTCGATACGCAGTATTTT
TRBV20-1	15	.	TRBD1	TRBJ2-2	CSATTGGAGTGELFF	TGCAGTGCCACGACAGGGGGCGCCGGCACCGGGGAGCTGTTTTTT
TRBV20-1	14	.	TRBD2	TRBJ2-7	CSAPPSGRAGEQYF	TGCAGTGCTCCTCCAAGCGGGAGGGCGGGAGAGCAGTACTTC
TRBV7-9	14	.	.	TRBJ2-5	CASSRRTDQETQYF	TGTGCCAGCAGCCGACGGACAGACCAAGAGACCCAGTACTTC
TRBV7-7	13	.	.	TRBJ2-3	CASSQVGSDTQYF	TGTGCTAGCAGCCAAGTTGGATCAGATACGCAGTATTTT
TRBV3-1	16	.	TRBD1	TRBJ2-5	CASSPPRRAGGETQYF	TGTGCCAGCAGCCCCCCACGTAGGGCAGGGGGAGAGACCCAGTACTTC
TRBV12-3/TRBV12-4	14	.	.	TRBJ1-2	CASSTSQATGGYTF	TGTGCCAGCAGCACATCCCAGGCAACGGGTGGCTACACCTTC
TRBV7-2	19	.	TRBD2	TRBJ2-1	CASSFPGLAGGGSYNEQFF	TGTGCCAGCAGCTTTCCGGGACTAGCGGGAGGAGGATCCTACAATGAGCAGTTCTTC
TRBV25-1	13	.	.	TRBJ2-5	CASRVSGQETQYF	TGTGCCAGCAGAGTTAGCGGCCAAGAGACCCAGTACTTC
TRBV20-1	14	.	.	TRBJ2-7	CSAVASEKGYEQYF	TGCAGTGCCGTCGCTAGCGAAAAAGGCTACGAGCAGTACTTC
TRBV20-1	15	.	TRBD2	TRBJ2-7	CSARDGLAGGNEQYF	TGCAGTGCTAGAGATGGTCTAGCGGGAGGGAACGAGCAGTACTTC
TRBV28	12	.	.	TRBJ1-1	CAGRAMNTEAFF	TGTGCCGGCAGGGCCATGAACACTGAAGCTTTCTTT
TRBV30	16	.	TRBD2	TRBJ2-7	CAWSALSGRSSYEQYF	TGTGCCTGGAGTGCGCTTAGCGGGAGGAGCTCCTACGAGCAGTACTTC
TRBV3-1	18	.	TRBD1	TRBJ2-6	CASSQVRTGFSGANVLTF	TGTGCCAGCAGCCAAGTCCGGACAGGGTTCTCTGGGGCCAACGTCCTGACTTTC
TRBV15	15	.	.	TRBJ2-7	CATSRDTAGSYEQYF	TGTGCCACCAGCAGAGATACCGCGGGATCATACGAGCAGTACTTC
TRBV4-3	13	.	.	TRBJ1-1	CASSQVKNTEAFF	TGCGCCAGCAGCCAAGTGAAGAACACTGAAGCTTTCTTT
TRBV29-1	15	.	.	TRBJ2-3	CSVTGGGSSTDTQYF	TGCAGCGTCACCGGCGGCGGGTCTAGCACAGATACGCAGTATTTT
TRBV7-2	13	.	TRBD2	TRBJ2-3	CASSTSARDTQYF	TGTGCCAGCAGCACTAGCGCGCGCGATACGCAGTATTTT
TRBV7-2	15	.	TRBD1	TRBJ2-5	CASSASGQSQETQYF	TGTGCCAGCAGCGCATCGGGACAGAGCCAAGAGACCCAGTACTTC
TRBV6-1	15	.	.	TRBJ2-4	CASRKPPGGEDIQYF	TGTGCCAGCAGAAAACCCCCAGGCGGAGAGGACATTCAGTACTTC
TRBV7-8	16	.	.	TRBJ2-3	CASSLGATVGAGTQYF	TGTGCCAGCAGCTTAGGGGCGACAGTTGGCGCCGGGACGCAGTATTTT
TRBV23-1	14	.	TRBD1	TRBJ2-7	CASSPRTGTLEQYF	TGCGCCAGCAGTCCTCGGACAGGTACTCTCGAGCAGTACTTC
TRBV5-1	15	.	.	TRBJ2-5	CASSLAGEWGETQYF	TGCGCCAGCAGCTTGGCCGGGGAGTGGGGTGAGACCCAGTACTTC
TRBV18	14	few	.	TRBJ2-4	CASSPGLAKNIQYF	TGTGCCAGCTCACCCGGACTAGCCAAAAACATTCAGTACTTC
TRBV5-1	14	.	TRBD1	TRBJ2-5	CASSPGQGRETQYF	TGCGCCAGCAGCCCGGGACAGGGTAGGGAGACCCAGTACTTC
TRBV3-1	17	.	TRBD1	TRBJ1-5	CASSHAGQGAYSQPQHF	TGTGCCAGCAGCCACGCGGGACAGGGGGCTTATAGTCAGCCCCAGCATTTT
TRBV5-1	13	.	.	TRBJ2-7	CASSFDNSYEQYF	TGCGCCAGCAGCTTCGACAATTCCTACGAGCAGTACTTC
TRBV2	14	.	.	TRBJ2-2	CASSGNGVTGELFF	TGTGCCAGCAGTGGTAATGGGGTAACCGGGGAGCTGTTTTTT
TRBV11-2	13	few	.	TRBJ1-1	CASSLSGNTEAFF	TGTGCCAGCAGCTTATCTGGGAACACTGAAGCTTTCTTT
TRBV20-1	13	.	.	TRBJ2-5	CSARDDGKETQYF	TGCAGTGCTAGAGATGACGGTAAAGAGACCCAGTACTTC
TRBV18	14	.	TRBD1	TRBJ1-2	CASSPHGTGDGYTF	TGTGCCAGCTCACCACACGGGACAGGGGATGGCTACACCTTC